The clone carrying this TCR beta chain was counted a few times. Template switching introduced a universal primer site, and the cDNA bore unique molecular identifiers. Via MiXCR, TCRdb re-called the 5' RACE reads, giving one row per CDR3 protein. Altogether 1.5 million or so distinct CDR3 sequences are present, around 29% being singletons, with the ten largest covering about 0.27%. Germline CDR1 and CDR2: MNHNS and SASEGT. This CDR3 is 16 amino acids long. V was shortened by 0 bases and J by 4 bases, with 15 bases between the two germline ends. This sample is part of a study of identical twins. The receptor was isolated from a newborn girl in good health. This chain joins TRBV6-1 and TRBJ1-2; D not resolved. The sequenced material came from cord blood. The CDR3 loop is CASSEALGRPLYGYTF. CDR3 DNA: TGTGCCAGCAGTGAAGCACTGGGGAGGCCCCTCTATGGCTACACCTTC.